This T cell receptor beta chain came from a study of PD-1 blockade in mismatch repair-deficient tumors. TCRdb's table, derived via immunoSEQ multiplex PCR, lists solely in-frame clones and lacks some. The data contain approximately 10,000 clones, about 90% of them singletons. CDR1 MGHRA and CDR2 YSYEKL come from the germline V gene. The CDR3 contains 15 residues. V was shortened by 1 base and J by 9 bases, with 16 bases between the two germline ends. Comment on this clone: The antigen is undetermined.

Time point here: roughly 10-day in vitro stimulation with candidate mutation-associated neoantigen peptide 1. The TCR-sequenced patients were a few responders to pembrolizumab. Cells were stimulated about 11 days with each of about 7 ELISpot-reactive neoantigens. Baseline for clone expansion was a parallel culture with no peptide. The starting material was cells cultured in vitro, obtained from a patient treated with pembrolizumab. This TCR was sampled from an adult with mismatch repair-deficient cancer. The rearrangement links TRBV4-1 to TRBJ1-5; no reliable D call. The CDR3 DNA reads as TGCGCCAGCAGCCAAGTATCAGGCCCCGTATCGCCCCAGCATTTT. This codes for CASSQVSGPVSPQHF.